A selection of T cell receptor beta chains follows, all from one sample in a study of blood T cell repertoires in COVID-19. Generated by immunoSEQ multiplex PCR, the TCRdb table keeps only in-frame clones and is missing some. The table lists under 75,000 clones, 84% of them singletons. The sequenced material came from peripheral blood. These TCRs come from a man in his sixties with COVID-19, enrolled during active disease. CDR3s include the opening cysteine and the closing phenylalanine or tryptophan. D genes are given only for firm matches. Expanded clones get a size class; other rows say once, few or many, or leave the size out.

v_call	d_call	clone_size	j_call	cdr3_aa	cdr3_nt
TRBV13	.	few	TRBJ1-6	CASSHRQTPTYNSPLHF	TGTGCCAGCAGCCACAGACAGACGCCCACATATAATTCACCCCTCCACTTT
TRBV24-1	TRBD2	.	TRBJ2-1	CATRVRERNEQFF	TGTGCCACCAGGGTGCGGGAGAGGAATGAGCAGTTCTTC
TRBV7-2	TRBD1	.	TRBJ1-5	CASSSRQGSNQPQHF	TGTGCCAGCAGCTCTCGACAGGGAAGCAATCAGCCCCAGCATTTT
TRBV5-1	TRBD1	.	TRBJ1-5	CASSPGTVNQPQHF	TGCGCCAGCAGCCCCGGGACAGTTAATCAGCCCCAGCATTTT
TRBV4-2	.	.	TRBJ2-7	CASSQDRSYEQYF	TGTGCCAGCAGCCAAGATCGGTCCTACGAGCAGTACTTC
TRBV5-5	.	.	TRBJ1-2	CASSLVVENSYGYTF	TGTGCCAGCAGCTTGGTGGTAGAAAACTCCTATGGCTACACCTTC
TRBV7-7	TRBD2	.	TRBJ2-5	CASSPGLAGSETQYF	TGTGCCAGCAGCCCGGGACTAGCGGGATCGGAGACCCAGTACTTC
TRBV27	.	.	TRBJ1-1	CASSLYRDMNTEAFF	TGTGCCAGCAGTTTATACAGGGACATGAACACTGAAGCTTTCTTT
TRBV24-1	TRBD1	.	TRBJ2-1	CATGTGVGNEQFF	TGTGCCACCGGGACAGGGGTAGGCAATGAGCAGTTCTTC
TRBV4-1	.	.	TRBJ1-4	CASGRGGNEKLFF	TGCGCCAGCGGGCGGGGGGGTAATGAAAAACTGTTTTTT
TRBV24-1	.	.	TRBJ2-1	CATSDWDTTSEQFF	TGTGCCACCAGTGATTGGGACACCACAAGTGAGCAGTTCTTC
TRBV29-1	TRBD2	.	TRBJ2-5	CSVVLAGETQYF	TGCAGCGTTGTACTAGCGGGAGAGACCCAGTACTTC
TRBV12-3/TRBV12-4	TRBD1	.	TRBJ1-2	CASRPTGGYGYTF	TGTGCCAGCAGGCCTACAGGGGGCTATGGCTACACCTTC
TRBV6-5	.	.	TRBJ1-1	CASNRGRAAFF	TGTGCCAGCAATAGGGGCAGGGCGGCTTTCTTT
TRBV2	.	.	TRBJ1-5	CASSEWGPTSNQPQHF	TGTGCCAGCAGTGAATGGGGGCCGACAAGCAATCAGCCCCAGCATTTT
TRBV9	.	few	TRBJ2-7	CASSVGGHPINTYEQYF	TGTGCCAGCAGCGTAGGAGGACATCCGATAAATACCTACGAGCAGTACTTC
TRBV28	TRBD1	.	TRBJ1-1	CASSSDRGTEAFF	TGTGCCAGCAGTTCCGACAGGGGCACTGAAGCTTTCTTT
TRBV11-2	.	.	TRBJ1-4	CASSLDAGMREKLFF	TGTGCCAGCAGCTTAGATGCCGGGATGCGGGAAAAACTGTTTTTT
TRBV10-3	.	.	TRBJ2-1	CAIWGGAQTNKNEQFF	TGTGCCATCTGGGGGGGGGCTCAGACTAATAAAAATGAGCAGTTCTTC
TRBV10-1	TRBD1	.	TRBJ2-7	CASSQGQPHEQYF	TGCGCCAGCAGCCAGGGACAGCCCCACGAGCAGTACTTC
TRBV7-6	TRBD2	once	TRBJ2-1	CASSSGTSGPTEQFF	TGTGCCAGCAGCTCAGGGACTAGCGGACCAACAGAGCAGTTCTTC
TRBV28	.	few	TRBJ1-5	CASRTDRWDQPQHF	TGTGCCAGCAGGACCGACAGATGGGATCAGCCCCAGCATTTT
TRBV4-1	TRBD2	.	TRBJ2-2	CASSRPGTSGAFVGELFF	TGCGCCAGCAGCCGTCCCGGGACTAGCGGGGCCTTCGTCGGGGAGCTGTTTTTT
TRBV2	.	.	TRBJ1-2	CASRGPGYGYTF	TGTGCCAGCAGGGGGCCTGGATATGGCTACACCTTC
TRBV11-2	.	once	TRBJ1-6	CASSLEGTGSNSPLHF	TGTGCCAGCAGCTTAGAAGGCACAGGGTCTAATTCACCCCTCCACTTT
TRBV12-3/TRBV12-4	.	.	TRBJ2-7	CASSLRGSQYF	TGTGCCAGCAGTTTAAGGGGATCGCAGTACTTC
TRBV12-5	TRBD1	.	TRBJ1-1	CASGLGTGGVPNTEAFF	TGTGCTAGTGGTTTAGGGACAGGGGGCGTCCCGAACACTGAAGCTTTCTTT
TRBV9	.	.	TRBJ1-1	CASSVDSYYNTEAFF	TGTGCCAGCAGCGTAGACAGTTATTATAACACTGAAGCTTTCTTT
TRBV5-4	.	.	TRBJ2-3	CASSLDRSTDTQYF	TGTGCCAGCAGCTTGGACCGGAGCACAGATACGCAGTATTTT
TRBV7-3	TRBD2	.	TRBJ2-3	CASSTSGTYTDTQYF	TGTGCCAGCAGCACGAGCGGGACCTACACAGATACGCAGTATTTT
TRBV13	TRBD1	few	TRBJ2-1	CASSSTGYNEQFF	TGTGCCAGCAGCTCGACAGGGTACAATGAGCAGTTCTTC
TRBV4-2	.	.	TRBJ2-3	CASSQDLGLTDTQYF	TGTGCCAGCAGCCAAGACCTAGGCCTCACAGATACGCAGTATTTT
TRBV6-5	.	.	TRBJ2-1	CASSYSVARVPFF	TGTGCCAGCAGTTACTCGGTAGCGCGGGTTCCGTTCTTC
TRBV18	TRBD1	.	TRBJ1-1	CASSRLEGALDTEAFF	TGTGCCAGCTCCCGATTGGAGGGGGCGCTAGACACTGAAGCTTTCTTT
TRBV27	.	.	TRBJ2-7	CASSTQGQAAAPYEQYF	TGTGCCAGCAGCACCCAAGGCCAGGCAGCAGCACCCTACGAGCAGTACTTC
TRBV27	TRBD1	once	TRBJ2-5	CASFLRQTRQGVQEETQYF	TGTGCCAGCTTTTTACGGCAGACACGACAGGGGGTACAGGAAGAGACCCAGTACTTC
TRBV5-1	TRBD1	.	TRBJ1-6	CASSPGQPNSPLHF	TGCGCCAGCAGCCCGGGACAGCCAAATTCACCCCTCCACTTT
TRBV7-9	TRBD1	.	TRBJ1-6	CASSLGRGRNSPLHF	TGTGCCAGCAGTCTAGGCAGGGGGCGAAACTCACCCCTCCACTTT
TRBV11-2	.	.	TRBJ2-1	CASSSLRGISSYNEQFF	TGTGCCAGCAGCTCCCTAAGAGGGATTAGCTCCTACAATGAGCAGTTCTTC
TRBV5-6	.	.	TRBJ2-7	CASSLGSLNSYEQYF	TGTGCCAGCAGCCTCGGTAGTTTAAACTCCTACGAGCAGTACTTC
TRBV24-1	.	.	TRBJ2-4	CATSDFSIQYF	TGTGCCACCAGTGATTTTTCCATTCAGTACTTC
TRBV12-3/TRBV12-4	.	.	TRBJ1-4	CASSFMFEKLFF	TGTGCCAGCAGTTTTATGTTTGAAAAACTGTTTTTT
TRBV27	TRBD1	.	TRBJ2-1	CASSPGTGLGEQFF	TGTGCCAGCAGCCCCGGGACAGGGCTCGGGGAGCAGTTCTTC
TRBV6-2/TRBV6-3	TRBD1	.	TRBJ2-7	CASSPSGTVSYEQYF	TGTGCCAGCAGCCCTTCCGGGACAGTATCCTACGAGCAGTACTTC
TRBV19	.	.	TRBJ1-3	CASSEEAGNTIYF	TGTGCCAGTAGTGAGGAGGCTGGAAACACCATATATTTT